Each of the 17 T cell receptor beta chains below was sequenced from the same sample in a study of type 1 regulatory T cells. MiXCR, applied by TCRdb to the reads, yields one record per CDR3 protein. The sample yields approximately 90,000 distinct CDR3 sequences, around a third seen once. Sequences were obtained from CD4+ T cells, either the whole sample or a sorted fraction (not recorded which). The source of these receptors is a human donor in good health.

This chain links TRBV20-1 with TRBJ2-5, with D unresolved. The V and J ends lost 6 bases and 7 bases respectively, with 15 bases between them. The CDR3 has 12 residues. The V gene's germline CDR1 is DFQATT and CDR2 SNEGSKA (reference sequence). The CDR3 sequence is CSATGGLMTQYF. The DNA for the CDR3 is TGCAGTGCCACGGGCGGTTTGATGACCCAGTACTTC.

This clonotype has a handful of counts. The V gene is TRBV2, the J gene TRBJ2-3; TRBD1 matches 7 bases. Germline V gene lookup returns CDR1 SNHLY and CDR2 FYNNEI. With V trimmed by 6 bases and J by 0 bases, 6 bases remained unmatched. This CDR3 comprises 15 residues. This chain's CDR3 is CASRRTGTSTDTQYF. As DNA, the CDR3 is TGTGCCAGCAGGCGGACAGGAACGAGCACAGATACGCAGTATTTT.

This clonotype was seen more than once but under ten times. V is TRBV7-9 and J is TRBJ2-3; D remains unclear. The V gene's germline CDR1 is SEHNR and CDR2 FQNEAQ (reference sequence). The CDR3 runs 12 residues. The ends were cut back, 6 bases at V and 2 bases at J, with 6 bases in the middle. The CDR3 protein is CASREFTDTQYF. In nucleotides, the CDR3 is TGTGCCAGCAGGGAGTTCACAGATACGCAGTATTTT.

This clonotype has just a few counts. This chain links TRBV20-1 with TRBJ2-1, with 8 nucleotides matching TRBD2. The CDR3 is 14 amino acids. CDR1 and CDR2 from the germline V gene are DFQATT and SNEGSKA (reference sequence). V dropped 3 bases and J dropped 8; count of bases not matched to a gene: 9. The CDR3 region has the DNA TGCAGTGCTAGTATCGGACTAGCAACAGATGAGCAGTTCTTC. The encoded protein is CSASIGLATDEQFF.

This chain joins TRBV6-5 and TRBJ2-5; the match to TRBD2 covers 8 bases. This CDR3 is 17 amino acids long. Germline trimming cut 4 bases from V and 4 bases from J; bases unmatched to any gene: 14. The germline V gene has CDR1 MNHEY and CDR2 SVGAGI. CDR3 DNA sequence: TGTGCCAGCAGTTTATGGAGCGGACTAGCAGCAGTAGAGACCCAGTACTTC. Protein: CASSLWSGLAAVETQYF.

The chain couples TRBV6-2 or TRBV6-3 to TRBJ2-3; 8 positions match TRBD2. Germline assignment: CDR1 MNHEY and CDR2 SVGEGT. This CDR3 has 14 residues. V lost 3 bases and J lost 5; bases outside the gene matches: 4. CDR3 amino acids: CASSYRAGGDTQYF. In DNA form, the CDR3 reads TGTGCCAGCAGTTATAGGGCGGGAGGAGATACGCAGTATTTT.

CDR3 nucleotides: TGTGCCAGCAGGCCCCTTACAGGGGGCCGAGGGGTCGTTCAGTACTTC. Protein product: CASRPLTGGRGVVQYF. V is TRBV6-2 or TRBV6-3 and J is TRBJ2-4, with 9 nucleotides matching TRBD1. Germline CDR1 and CDR2: MNHEY and SVGEGT. The CDR3 is 16 residues long. V was pared by 6 bases and J by 11 bases, with 17 bases of the junction left unmatched.

This clonotype was seen a handful of times. The chain has TRBV10-3 and TRBJ2-2; 11 nucleotides align to TRBD2. Germline lookup yields CDR1 ENHRY and CDR2 SYGVKD. V trimming: 3 bases; J trimming: 3 bases; junction bases outside the gene matches: 6. The CDR3 runs to 17 residues. CDR3 nucleotides: TGTGCCATCAGTGACCCGAAACTAGCGGGAGACACCGGGGAGCTGTTTTTT. It codes for CAISDPKLAGDTGELFF.

This clonotype was counted a few times. J is TRBJ1-5 and V is TRBV7-2, with 8 bases fitting TRBD1. V shed 1 base, J shed 6 bases, and the junction held 5 bases outside the gene matches. Germline CDR1 and CDR2: SGHTA and FQGNSA. The CDR3 totals 15 residues. CDR3 nucleotides: TGTGCCAGCAGCTTAGTCCAGGGGGCGGGTCAGCCCCAGCATTTT. It is translated as CASSLVQGAGQPQHF.

The rearrangement joins TRBV7-9 to TRBJ2-2; the D is unclear. CDR3 size: 15 residues. V was trimmed by 6 bases and J by 0 bases, leaving 11 bases between them. Germline V CDR1 and CDR2: SEHNR, FQNEAQ (reference sequence). CDR3 sequence reads: CASRPRTANTGELFF. The CDR3 DNA sequence: TGTGCCAGCAGACCTAGAACAGCGAACACCGGGGAGCTGTTTTTT.

This clonotype was picked up many times. The rearrangement uses TRBV7-9 and TRBJ1-4; the D gene is possibly TRBD1 (5 bases). The germline V gene encodes CDR1 SEHNR and CDR2 FQNEAQ (reference sequence). The V end lost 5 bases, the J end lost 8 bases, and 15 bases lay between the germline ends. This CDR3 has 14 amino acids. Here the CDR3 reads CASSKSRVDEKLFF. Here the CDR3 DNA reads TGTGCCAGCAGCAAGAGCAGGGTGGACGAAAAACTGTTTTTT.

The chain joins TRBV11-2 to TRBJ2-2, with TRBD1 matching 7 bases. Germline CDR1 is SGHAT and CDR2 is FQNNGV. V lost 0 bases and J lost 6; bases outside the gene matches: 13. CDR3 length: 18 residues. The CDR3 DNA reads TGTGCCAGCAGCTTAGATCCTCCTGGACAGGACCGCCCCGGGGAGCTGTTTTTT. This translates into CASSLDPPGQDRPGELFF.

This clonotype turned up a few times. The rearrangement uses TRBV5-1 and TRBJ1-1; D is undetermined. Trimming pared 3 bases from V and 4 bases from J, leaving 13 bases between. Germline V CDR1 and CDR2: SGHRS, YFSETQ. This CDR3 is built from 14 residues. This CDR3 reads CASSSKHGSTEAFF. As DNA, the CDR3 is TGCGCCAGCAGCTCAAAACATGGGAGCACTGAAGCTTTCTTT.

This chain connects TRBV9 to TRBJ2-2; D is uncertain. Per the germline V gene, CDR1 is SGDLS and CDR2 is YYNGEE. The V gene lost 2 bases and the J gene lost 0 bases, with 5 bases spanning the gap. The CDR3 is 14 residues long. Here the CDR3 reads CASSVAANTGELFF. The CDR3 DNA sequence: TGTGCCAGCAGCGTTGCGGCGAACACCGGGGAGCTGTTTTTT.

This clonotype occurred a few times. V usage is TRBV20-1 and J usage is TRBJ2-2; TRBD2 matches at 8 bases. This CDR3 spans 18 amino acids. From germline, CDR1 is DFQATT and CDR2 SNEGSKA (reference sequence). The trim removed 3 bases at V and 1 base at J, leaving 13 bases unmatched. CDR3 DNA sequence: TGCAGTGCTAGTGGCGGCGGGAGGACCACCAAGAACACCGGGGAGCTGTTTTTT. The encoded protein is CSASGGGRTTKNTGELFF.

The rearrangement links TRBV20-1 to TRBJ2-7, with TRBD2 matching over 14 bases. Trimming at V came to 5 bases and at J to 1 base, leaving 13 bases not matched to a gene. The CDR3 totals 18 residues. Per germline, CDR1 DFQATT and CDR2 SNEGSKA (reference sequence). CDR3 in amino acids: CSAYRPGLAGVMSYEQYF. DNA of the CDR3: TGCAGTGCTTACCGCCCGGGACTAGCGGGAGTAATGTCCTACGAGCAGTACTTC.

This sequence joins TRBV6-2 or TRBV6-3 and TRBJ2-5, with 8 bases identical to TRBD2. Losses at the gene ends were 10 bases for V and 5 bases for J; bases not matched to a gene: 12. Germline CDR1 MNHEY, CDR2 SVGEGT. The CDR3 extends over 14 amino acids. The CDR3 nucleotides are TGTGCCACAAAACCAGCGGGAGAGGAGGAGACCCAGTACTTC. Protein: CATKPAGEEETQYF.